This passage covers 4 T cell receptor beta chains from one sample sequenced in a study of human T cells and chemical hapten exposure. Time point meaning: patch test 1, 2 weeks after DPC sensitization. The treatment is: therapeutic diphenylcyclopropenone sensitization with weekly scalp DPC. TCRdb re-analysed the RACE reads in MiXCR, keeping a single row per CDR3 protein. The table has 75,000 to 95,000 distinct CDR3 sequences, over 9.5% seen once. The sequenced sample was whole blood, obtained in connection with sensitization to the hapten diphenylcyclopropenone (DPC). These receptors all stem from a woman between 55 and 75 years old with alopecia areata. Some clones in this sample may be carry-over from other donors' samples.

V is TRBV20-1 and J is TRBJ1-1; D gene unclear. The CDR3 runs to 12 residues. Trimming removed 5 bases at V and 2 bases at J, with 9 bases between. Germline values: CDR1 DFQATT, CDR2 SNEGSKA (reference sequence). CDR3 coding DNA: TGCAGTGCTTCCACAGATAACACTGAAGCTTTCTTT. It codes for CSASTDNTEAFF.

In its sample, this clonotype was seen many times. The rearrangement links TRBV6-5 to TRBJ2-1; TRBD2 matches at 10 bases. With 6 bases clipped from V and 6 bases from J, the junction kept 11 bases outside the gene matches. The germline V gene has CDR1 MNHEY and CDR2 SVGAGI. This CDR3 spans 16 amino acids. The CDR3, as DNA: TGTGCCAGCAGCCCCGGTACTAGCGGGGCGTCCAATGAGCAGTTCTTC. It is translated as CASSPGTSGASNEQFF.

This clonotype was seen ten or more times. This sequence joins TRBV3-1 and TRBJ1-2; D is ambiguous. CDR1 is LGHDT, CDR2 YNNKEL, per germline (reference sequence). Trimming stripped 0 bases from V and 8 bases from J, with 7 bases between. The CDR3 runs 12 residues. CDR3 sequence: CASSQEALGYTF. CDR3 in DNA: TGTGCCAGCAGCCAAGAAGCCCTGGGCTACACCTTC.

This clonotype was counted at least ten times. The V call is TRBV6-5, the J call TRBJ1-5, with no clear D. The ends were cut back, 2 bases at V and 4 bases at J, with 6 bases in the middle. CDR1 is MNHEY and CDR2 is SVGAGI in the germline V gene. The CDR3 totals 13 residues. CDR3 amino acids: CASSYQENQPQHF. CDR3 in DNA: TGTGCCAGCAGTTACCAGGAAAATCAGCCCCAGCATTTT.